These T cell receptor beta chains were read from a single sample in a study of identical twins. TCRdb used MiXCR to reprocess the 5' RACE reads, holding one entry per CDR3 protein. This table holds 640,000 or so distinct CDR3 sequences, 6% to 6.5% found once. Sequenced sample: naive T cells sorted from blood. These receptors all stem from a man aged 18 to 29 in good health. Each CDR3 is given with its conserved first and last residue. A D gene is named only where the DNA matches it firmly. A row's size may be missing; if present it is once, few, many or a size class.

clone_size: many
j_call: TRBJ2-7
v_call: TRBV6-5
d_call: .
cdr3_nt: TGTGCCAGCAGTTACAGTCGGTCTGGGGAGCAGTACTTC
cdr3_aa: CASSYSRSGEQYF

clone_size: many
j_call: TRBJ2-2
v_call: TRBV29-1
d_call: .
cdr3_nt: TGCAGCGTTGAAGACAGGGGAAACACCGGGGAGCTGTTTTTT
cdr3_aa: CSVEDRGNTGELFF

clone_size: .
j_call: TRBJ2-1
v_call: TRBV7-8
d_call: TRBD2
cdr3_nt: TGTGCCAGCAGCTCAAGGACTAGCGGGACGGTGGGTTACAATGAGCAGTTCTTC
cdr3_aa: CASSSRTSGTVGYNEQFF

clone_size: .
j_call: TRBJ2-1
v_call: TRBV5-1
d_call: TRBD2
cdr3_nt: TGCGCCAGCAGCTTACGTGCGGGAGACTCCAATGAGCAGTTCTTC
cdr3_aa: CASSLRAGDSNEQFF

clone_size: few
j_call: TRBJ1-5
v_call: TRBV7-2
d_call: .
cdr3_nt: TGTGCCAGCAGCTTAGTCCCACAGGGTCTAGGGCAGCCCCAGCATTTT
cdr3_aa: CASSLVPQGLGQPQHF

clone_size: many
j_call: TRBJ1-1
v_call: TRBV5-1
d_call: .
cdr3_nt: TGCGCCAGCAGCTTGGGGGCAGGGTGGGAAGCTTTCTTT
cdr3_aa: CASSLGAGWEAFF

clone_size: few
j_call: TRBJ1-5
v_call: TRBV29-1
d_call: .
cdr3_nt: TGCAGCGTTGTAGGGATTCACGGGGAGCCCCAGCATTTT
cdr3_aa: CSVVGIHGEPQHF

clone_size: many
j_call: TRBJ2-7
v_call: TRBV20-1
d_call: TRBD1
cdr3_nt: TGCAGTGCTAGTCCCATAGACAGGGAAGAGCAGTACTTC
cdr3_aa: CSASPIDREEQYF

clone_size: few
j_call: TRBJ2-5
v_call: TRBV7-8
d_call: TRBD1
cdr3_nt: TGTGCCAGCAGCAGTGCAGGGGGCTCTTACCACCAAGAGACCCAGTACTTC
cdr3_aa: CASSSAGGSYHQETQYF

clone_size: .
j_call: TRBJ1-4
v_call: TRBV6-2/TRBV6-3
d_call: TRBD1
cdr3_nt: TGTGCCAGCAGTTACTCAATTGGGACAGATCCCGACAGAGGGATACAGCGATCCGAACTGTTTTTT
cdr3_aa: CASSYSIGTDPDRGIQRSELFF

clone_size: many
j_call: TRBJ2-7
v_call: TRBV20-1
d_call: .
cdr3_nt: TGCAGTGCTAGTAAGCAGGCGAGCTACGAGCAGTACTTC
cdr3_aa: CSASKQASYEQYF

clone_size: many
j_call: TRBJ2-1
v_call: TRBV18
d_call: TRBD2
cdr3_nt: TGTGCCAGCTCACCACCGGGACTAGCGCCCTACAATGAGCAGTTCTTC
cdr3_aa: CASSPPGLAPYNEQFF

clone_size: many
j_call: TRBJ2-1
v_call: TRBV5-1
d_call: .
cdr3_nt: TGCGCCAGCAGCCCGAGAACAGGGAGTGACTACAATGAGCAGTTCTTC
cdr3_aa: CASSPRTGSDYNEQFF

clone_size: many
j_call: TRBJ2-1
v_call: TRBV29-1
d_call: TRBD2
cdr3_nt: TGCAGCGTTCCCACCCTCGGGACTAGGCGGTTCTTC
cdr3_aa: CSVPTLGTRRFF

clone_size: many
j_call: TRBJ2-2
v_call: TRBV6-5
d_call: .
cdr3_nt: TGTGCCAGCAGTTATCTCGGGGAGCTGTTTTTT
cdr3_aa: CASSYLGELFF

clone_size: few
j_call: TRBJ2-5
v_call: TRBV6-5
d_call: TRBD1
cdr3_nt: TGTGCCAGCAGTTATCGACAGGGGGAAGAGACCCAGTACTTC
cdr3_aa: CASSYRQGEETQYF

clone_size: many
j_call: TRBJ1-5
v_call: TRBV12-3/TRBV12-4
d_call: .
cdr3_nt: TGTGCCAGCAGTCTCGGACAAGTTAGCAATCAGCCCCAGCATTTT
cdr3_aa: CASSLGQVSNQPQHF

clone_size: .
j_call: TRBJ1-4
v_call: TRBV2
d_call: .
cdr3_nt: TGTGCCAGCAGGGAAATACAGGGTTCCCTTTTCGAAAAACTGTTTTTT
cdr3_aa: CASREIQGSLFEKLFF

clone_size: many
j_call: TRBJ1-4
v_call: TRBV20-1
d_call: .
cdr3_nt: TGCAGTGCTAGCCGGGGAGCTAATGAAAAACTGTTTTTT
cdr3_aa: CSASRGANEKLFF

clone_size: many
j_call: TRBJ1-4
v_call: TRBV12-3/TRBV12-4
d_call: TRBD1
cdr3_nt: TGTGCCAGCGGTCGGACAGGGCGAGGGGAAAAACTGTTTTTT
cdr3_aa: CASGRTGRGEKLFF

clone_size: few
j_call: TRBJ2-1
v_call: TRBV5-6
d_call: .
cdr3_nt: TGTGCCAGCAGACGGGATACAGACGGGACTCCAGAGCAGTTCTTC
cdr3_aa: CASRRDTDGTPEQFF

clone_size: many
j_call: TRBJ2-3
v_call: TRBV11-2
d_call: TRBD2
cdr3_nt: TGTGCCAGCAGCTTAGTTCATTTGGCGGCGGGAGTTGGAGATACGCAGTATTTT
cdr3_aa: CASSLVHLAAGVGDTQYF

clone_size: many
j_call: TRBJ2-3
v_call: TRBV4-3
d_call: TRBD1
cdr3_nt: TGCGCCAGCAGCCAAGGGCTAGGGGCTGGGACAGCACTCACAGATACGCAGTATTTT
cdr3_aa: CASSQGLGAGTALTDTQYF

clone_size: .
j_call: TRBJ1-2
v_call: TRBV5-1
d_call: .
cdr3_nt: TGCGCCAGCAGCCCAGGACAGACGGGTGGCTACACCTTC
cdr3_aa: CASSPGQTGGYTF

clone_size: many
j_call: TRBJ2-1
v_call: TRBV29-1
d_call: TRBD2
cdr3_nt: TGCAGCGTTGAAGATCCTGCTAGCGGGAGTGGTAATGAGCAGTTCTTC
cdr3_aa: CSVEDPASGSGNEQFF

clone_size: .
j_call: TRBJ2-1
v_call: TRBV28
d_call: .
cdr3_nt: TGTGCCAGCAGCAGCCTCGGGGGGCTCACCTACAATGAGCAGTTCTTC
cdr3_aa: CASSSLGGLTYNEQFF

clone_size: few
j_call: TRBJ2-1
v_call: TRBV12-3/TRBV12-4
d_call: .
cdr3_nt: TGTGCCAGCAGTTGGGTTGGGGAGCAGTTCTTC
cdr3_aa: CASSWVGEQFF

clone_size: .
j_call: TRBJ2-5
v_call: TRBV29-1
d_call: TRBD1
cdr3_nt: TGCAGCGCACGACAGGGGGACGGAGAGACCCAGTACTTC
cdr3_aa: CSARQGDGETQYF

clone_size: many
j_call: TRBJ2-5
v_call: TRBV20-1
d_call: TRBD2
cdr3_nt: TGCAGTGCTAGAGGTACTAGGACTAGGGAGACCCAGTACTTC
cdr3_aa: CSARGTRTRETQYF

clone_size: many
j_call: TRBJ1-2
v_call: TRBV29-1
d_call: .
cdr3_nt: TGCAGCGTCCGGGCCCGGGAAGACTATGGCTACACCTTC
cdr3_aa: CSVRAREDYGYTF

clone_size: .
j_call: TRBJ1-2
v_call: TRBV12-3/TRBV12-4
d_call: .
cdr3_nt: TGTGCCAGCAGTTTTAGGGGGGGGGAATATGGCTACACCTTC
cdr3_aa: CASSFRGGEYGYTF

clone_size: few
j_call: TRBJ2-3
v_call: TRBV7-9
d_call: TRBD2
cdr3_nt: TGTGCCAGCAGCGGTCTAGCGGGAGGGATTACAGATACGCAGTATTTT
cdr3_aa: CASSGLAGGITDTQYF

clone_size: .
j_call: TRBJ2-5
v_call: TRBV7-9
d_call: .
cdr3_nt: TGTGCCAGCAGCTCCTCCGGATTGGAAGAGACCCAGTACTTC
cdr3_aa: CASSSSGLEETQYF

clone_size: few
j_call: TRBJ2-3
v_call: TRBV4-3
d_call: TRBD2
cdr3_nt: TGCGCCAGCAGCCAAGATAGGGCTAGCGGGAGTGATACGCAGTATTTT
cdr3_aa: CASSQDRASGSDTQYF

clone_size: many
j_call: TRBJ2-3
v_call: TRBV29-1
d_call: TRBD2
cdr3_nt: TGCAGCGTTGAATCACTAGCGGGAATGCGGAAGACAGATACGCAGTATTTT
cdr3_aa: CSVESLAGMRKTDTQYF

clone_size: few
j_call: TRBJ2-7
v_call: TRBV7-9
d_call: .
cdr3_nt: TGTGCCAGCATCCTCGGATCCGAGCAGTACTTC
cdr3_aa: CASILGSEQYF

clone_size: many
j_call: TRBJ2-3
v_call: TRBV12-3/TRBV12-4
d_call: .
cdr3_nt: TGTGCCAGCAAACGGAAGGTTAAGTTCACTGATACGCAGTATTTT
cdr3_aa: CASKRKVKFTDTQYF

clone_size: .
j_call: TRBJ1-5
v_call: TRBV20-1
d_call: .
cdr3_nt: TGCAGTGCGAACCCGCAGGATCGTGACAATCAGCCCCAGCATTTT
cdr3_aa: CSANPQDRDNQPQHF

clone_size: many
j_call: TRBJ2-1
v_call: TRBV6-5
d_call: .
cdr3_nt: TGTGCCAGCAGTTACTCGTCATTGGGCTCGTCCTACAATGAGCAGTTCTTC
cdr3_aa: CASSYSSLGSSYNEQFF

clone_size: .
j_call: TRBJ2-1
v_call: TRBV5-1
d_call: .
cdr3_nt: TGCGCCAGCAGCTCGGGGACATACAGCTCCTACAATGAGCAGTTCTTC
cdr3_aa: CASSSGTYSSYNEQFF